The T cell receptor beta chain described here comes from a study of identical twins. The ends were cut back, 5 bases at V and 6 bases at J, with 10 bases in the middle. In germline, CDR1 is SSHAT, CDR2 FNYEAQ (reference sequence). This CDR3 is 13 amino acids long. TCRdb ran MiXCR on the 5' RACE reads and lists one entry per CDR3 protein. Among approximately 490,000 distinct CDR3 sequences listed, approximately 20% were seen once. This clonotype has just a few counts. A further study also used this sample, focusing on yellow fever vaccine responses in identical twins.

The V call is TRBV7-7, the J call TRBJ2-2, with unresolved D. Sequencing was carried out using CD4+ T cells sorted from blood. This clonotype was obtained from a woman aged 18-29 years in good health. In DNA form, the CDR3 reads TGTGCCAGCAGCCCTACTAACGCCGGGGAGCTGTTTTTT. Translation: CASSPTNAGELFF.